The 30 T cell receptor beta chains listed next were all sequenced from one sample in a study of cytomegalovirus exposure and HLA in healthy donors. The study ran its PCR with 60 Vbeta and 13 Jbeta primers. Using immunoSEQ multiplex PCR, the repertoire was profiled, and TCRdb retains in-frame clones only, with some absent. The sample includes some 130,000 clones, around nine tenths of them seen just once. Sequenced material: PBMCs. All receptors derive from a woman in her 30s in good health and CMV-seronegative.

CDR3 sequence: CASSIDRGSGANVLTF. CDR3 bases: TGTGCCAGTAGTATAGACAGGGGATCTGGGGCCAACGTCCTGACTTTC. The chain uses TRBV19 and TRBJ2-6; TRBD1 might be the D (6 bases). This CDR3 contains 16 residues. The germline CDR1 and CDR2 sequences are LNHDA and SQIVND (reference sequence). V lost 0 bases and J 1 base, leaving 7 bases between the germline ends.

This clone was seen a handful of times. This sequence joins TRBV6-1 and TRBJ1-5, with TRBD1 matching 8 bases. CDR3 length: 13 amino acids. Germline CDR1 reads MNHNS; CDR2 reads SASEGT. V lost 7 bases and J lost 7; bases outside the gene matches: 6. CDR3 bases: TGTGCCAGCAACCCAGGGGGCCGACAGCCCCAGCATTTT. The encoded protein is CASNPGGRQPQHF.

The chain recombines TRBV7-2 with TRBJ1-5; TRBD1 aligns across 10 bases. Germline CDR1 reads SGHTA; CDR2 reads FQGNSA. The V segment lost 2 bases and the J segment 0 bases; nucleotides outside the gene matches: 10. The CDR3 runs to 19 residues. CDR3 nucleotides: TGTGCCAGCAGCTTATGGGGTGACAGGGGGCTCCATAGCAATCAGCCCCAGCATTTT. Translation: CASSLWGDRGLHSNQPQHF.

This clone was seen once. The chain joins TRBV7-3 to TRBJ2-7; tentatively, D is TRBD1 (5 bases). CDR3 length equals 13 residues. The V end lost 0 bases, the J end lost 5 bases, and 8 bases lay between the germline ends. The germline V gene has CDR1 SGHTA and CDR2 FQGTGA. The CDR3 spells CASSLTGAHEQYF. The CDR3 DNA reads as TGTGCCAGCAGCTTAACAGGGGCCCACGAGCAGTACTTC.

The V call is TRBV28, the J call TRBJ1-2; perhaps TRBD1 as D (6 bases). The CDR3 is 13 residues long. Germline CDR1 reads MDHEN; CDR2 reads SYDVKM. V shed 0 bases and J shed 7 bases, with 9 bases lying between them. CDR3 sequence reads: CASSLWARGGYTF. The CDR3 bases are TGTGCCAGCAGTTTATGGGCCAGGGGTGGCTACACCTTC.

This chain uses TRBV28 with TRBJ1-5; no definite D call. This CDR3 has 13 amino acids. V lost 6 bases and J lost 11, with 17 bases in between. The germline gives CDR1 MDHEN, CDR2 SYDVKM. The chain's CDR3 is CASSLERRRTQHF. The CDR3 nucleotides are TGTGCCAGCAGCCTTGAACGAAGGAGAACCCAGCATTTT.

A single count supports this clone. The CDR3 loop reads CASSSPSPANYGYTF. Written as DNA, the CDR3 is TGTGCCAGCAGCTCTCCGTCACCAGCGAACTATGGCTACACCTTC. The rearrangement uses TRBV11-2 and TRBJ1-2; D gene ambiguous. The germline gives CDR1 SGHAT, CDR2 FQNNGV. V was trimmed by 4 bases and J by 2 bases, leaving 14 bases between them. The CDR3 covers 15 residues.

The chain carries TRBV14 and TRBJ1-3; D uncertain. CDR3 length: 13 residues. From germline, CDR1 is SGHDN and CDR2 FVKESK. The ends were cut back, 2 bases at V and 9 bases at J, with 11 bases in the middle. The CDR3, as DNA: TGTGCCAGCAGCCAAATTAGTTTCGGCACCATATATTTT. Translation: CASSQISFGTIYF. The variable domain in full, completed from reference TRBV14 and TRBJ1-3, reads EAGVTQFPSHSVIEKGQTVTLRCDPISGHDNLYWYRRVMGKEIKFLLHFVKESKQDESGMPNNRFLAERTGGTYSTLKVQPAELEDSGVYFCASSQISFGTIYFGEGSWLTVV.

J is TRBJ1-4 and V is TRBV5-1; tentative D call: TRBD1 (6 bases). The V gene lost 3 bases and the J gene lost 5 bases, with 8 bases spanning the gap. This CDR3 is built from 13 residues. The germline gives CDR1 SGHRS, CDR2 YFSETQ. CDR3 region: CASSSDRNEKLFF. The CDR3 nucleotides are TGCGCCAGCAGCTCGGACAGAAATGAAAAACTGTTTTTT.

Concerning this clone: The junction departs from the called germline gene at one end, perhaps through a read error. The chain couples TRBV7-7 to TRBJ2-5; 11 nucleotides match TRBD2. The germline V gene has CDR1 SSHAT and CDR2 FNYEAQ (reference sequence). The CDR3 is made up of 13 amino acids. The CDR3 sequence: CASSGLAGETQYF. For the CDR3, the DNA is TGTGCTAGCAGCGGACTAGCGGGAGAGACCCAGTACTTC.

This clone was picked up one time. The chain carries TRBV4-3 and TRBJ2-7, with 10 bases fitting TRBD1. CDR1 and CDR2 from the germline V gene are LGHNA and YSLEER. This CDR3 region has 14 residues. V was clipped by 4 bases and J by 3 bases; unmatched bases: 3. The CDR3 region has the DNA TGCGCCAGCAGCCCGGGGACAGGGGACTACGAGCAGTACTTC. As protein: CASSPGTGDYEQYF.

Regarding this clone: The sample holds other DNA sequences that translate to the same CDR3. The chain uses TRBV27 and TRBJ2-1; TRBD2 matches at 8 bases. Trimming removed 4 bases from V and 9 bases from J; junction bases left unmatched: 14. Germline V lookup: CDR1 MNHEY, CDR2 SMNVEV (reference sequence). This CDR3 region has 16 residues. CDR3 protein: CASSSPGAGGLVEQFF. In DNA, the CDR3 is TGTGCCAGCAGTTCCCCGGGGGCGGGAGGTTTAGTTGAGCAGTTCTTC.

The V call is TRBV5-8, the J call TRBJ2-7; 8 bases fit TRBD1. Per the germline V gene, CDR1 is SGHTS and CDR2 is YDEGEE. The trim removed 6 bases at V and 2 bases at J, leaving 4 bases unmatched. This CDR3 has 13 amino acids. The CDR3 spells CASNRQGTYEQYF. As DNA, the CDR3 is TGTGCCAGCAACCGACAGGGGACCTACGAGCAGTACTTC.

The chain is built from TRBV4-1 and TRBJ1-2; 10 positions match TRBD1. V was clipped by 4 bases and J by 0 bases; unmatched bases: 8. The CDR3 consists of 17 residues. Germline CDR1 and CDR2: MGHRA and YSYEKL. The CDR3 coding sequence is TGCGCCAGCAGCCGAAGGACAGGGGGACAAGCTAACTATGGCTACACCTTC. As protein: CASSRRTGGQANYGYTF.

The J gene is TRBJ2-3, the V gene TRBV6-6; 8 bases align to TRBD2. J gave up 4 bases and V 6 bases, and 9 bases lay outside the gene matches. The CDR3 has 15 residues. Germline CDR1 and CDR2: MNHNY and SVGAGI (reference sequence). The chain's CDR3 is CASRYQRGPSDTQYF. CDR3 sequence (DNA): TGTGCCAGCAGATACCAGCGGGGGCCTTCAGATACGCAGTATTTT.

The chain joins TRBV27 to TRBJ1-4, with TRBD1 identical over 9 bases. Per the germline V gene, CDR1 is MNHEY and CDR2 is SMNVEV (reference sequence). J was trimmed by 0 bases and V by 6 bases; bases with no gene match: 11. The CDR3 spans 18 residues. The CDR3 DNA sequence: TGTGCCAGCAGCCTCCTGGGACAGGGCCATCCAACTAATGAAAAACTGTTTTTT. Amino acids: CASSLLGQGHPTNEKLFF. The whole variable domain, remainder taken from reference TRBV27 and TRBJ1-4, is EAQVTQNPRYLITVTGKKLTVTCSQNMNHEYMSWYRQDPGLGLRQIYYSMNVEVTDKGDVPEGYKVSRKEKRNFPLILESPSPNQTSLYFCASSLLGQGHPTNEKLFFGSGTQLSVL.

Here the CDR3 DNA reads TGTGCCAGCAGTTCCGGACAGGGGGTGCCGAATGAGCAGTTCTTC. Residues: CASSSGQGVPNEQFF. This chain links TRBV6-6 with TRBJ2-1; 10 positions match TRBD1. The germline CDR1 and CDR2 sequences are MNHNY and SVGAGI (reference sequence). J was trimmed by 7 bases and V by 4 bases; bases with no gene match: 7. This CDR3 comprises 15 residues.

This CDR3 is CASSYSSSYEQYF. The CDR3, as DNA: TGTGCCAGCAGTTACTCGAGCTCCTACGAGCAGTACTTC. J is TRBJ2-7 and V is TRBV6-6; unclear D gene. The germline V and J ends were trimmed by 0 bases and 0 bases, with 3 bases remaining between them. CDR3 length: 13 amino acids. Germline V CDR1 and CDR2: MNHNY, SVGAGI (reference sequence).

The chain combines TRBV5-1 with TRBJ1-4, with 7 nucleotides matching TRBD1. CDR1 and CDR2 from the germline V gene are SGHRS and YFSETQ. With 4 bases clipped from V and 8 bases from J, the junction kept 11 bases outside the gene matches. The CDR3 spans 15 residues. The CDR3 spells CASSPRQGRGEKLFF. CDR3 nucleotides: TGCGCCAGCAGCCCACGACAGGGTCGTGGGGAAAAACTGTTTTTT.

This sequence joins TRBV9 and TRBJ2-3; perhaps TRBD2 as D (6 bases). Deletions cut 3 bases from V and 3 bases from J, with 14 bases between. Germline lookup yields CDR1 SGDLS and CDR2 YYNGEE. The length of the CDR3 is 15 residues. The CDR3 DNA sequence: TGTGCCAGCAGCGGGAGGGACGGAAGGACAGATACGCAGTATTTT. Its translation: CASSGRDGRTDTQYF.

The chain is built from TRBV19 and TRBJ2-5; 13 bases fit TRBD2. The CDR3 runs 16 residues. The germline V gene encodes CDR1 LNHDA and CDR2 SQIVND (reference sequence). With 5 bases clipped from V and 4 bases from J, the junction kept 7 bases outside the gene matches. The CDR3 sequence is CASSARLAGGGETQYF. In DNA, the CDR3 is TGTGCCAGTAGTGCGAGACTAGCGGGGGGAGGAGAGACCCAGTACTTC.

This clone was seen just once. The V call is TRBV18, the J call TRBJ2-1; 11 bases agree with TRBD2. Germline CDR1 is KGHSH and CDR2 is LQKENI. The CDR3 has 16 residues. Trimming removed 0 bases from V and 5 bases from J; junction bases left unmatched: 3. In DNA, the CDR3 is TGTGCCAGCTCACCACCGTTAGCGGGGGGGGACAATGAGCAGTTCTTC. Its translation: CASSPPLAGGDNEQFF.

This chain joins TRBV5-1 and TRBJ1-1; D is ambiguous. Per germline, CDR1 SGHRS and CDR2 YFSETQ. V lost 2 bases, J lost 14 bases, and 16 bases lay in between. This CDR3 spans 12 amino acids. The CDR3 loop reads CASSFSSISVFF. In nucleotides, the CDR3 is TGCGCCAGCAGCTTTAGCAGCATAAGTGTGTTCTTT.

The chain recombines TRBV4-3 with TRBJ2-1, with D possibly being TRBD2 (5 bases). The V end was cut by 0 bases, the J end by 6 bases, with 15 bases between. CDR1 and CDR2 from the germline V gene are LGHNA and YSLEER. The CDR3 covers 16 residues. Here the CDR3 DNA reads TGCGCCAGCAGCCAAGACACCCAACTAGGGTCCAATGAGCAGTTCTTC. Its translation: CASSQDTQLGSNEQFF.

This clone was recorded only once. The V and J genes are TRBV5-1 and TRBJ2-1; TRBD2 matches 9 bases. CDR1 is SGHRS and CDR2 is YFSETQ in the germline V gene. V lost 10 bases and J lost 4; bases outside the gene matches: 9. The CDR3 is made up of 14 amino acids. Written as DNA, the CDR3 is TGCGCCTTACACTCTAGCGGGGAATACAATGAGCAGTTCTTC. Its translation is CALHSSGEYNEQFF.

This clone was seen once. V is TRBV19 and J is TRBJ2-2; possible D gene TRBD1, 8 bases. V lost 2 bases and J lost 3, with 22 bases in between. The length of the CDR3 is 19 residues. The germline V gene has CDR1 LNHDA and CDR2 SQIVND (reference sequence). The CDR3 spells CASSIIWRQGAGDTGELFF. The CDR3 DNA is TGTGCCAGTAGTATAATATGGCGTCAGGGGGCGGGAGACACCGGGGAGCTGTTTTTT.

The rearrangement joins TRBV20-1 to TRBJ2-5; D might be TRBD2 (7 bases). The V end was cut by 0 bases, the J end by 14 bases, with 13 bases between. This CDR3 has 11 residues. Germline V gives CDR1 DFQATT, CDR2 SNEGSKA (reference sequence). The CDR3 sequence is CSARDRGGGYF. CDR3 DNA sequence: TGCAGTGCTAGAGATCGCGGGGGCGGCTACTTC.

V gene TRBV30 combines with J gene TRBJ1-2, with TRBD1 as a possible D gene (5 bases). The V end lost 4 bases, the J end lost 8 bases, and 11 bases lay between the germline ends. CDR1 is GTSNPN and CDR2 is SVGIG in the germline V gene (reference sequence). The CDR3 runs to 11 residues. In DNA form, the CDR3 reads TGTGCCTGGACCAGGGAGGGAGGCTACACCTTC. As protein: CAWTREGGYTF. The full variable domain, its missing parts supplied by reference TRBV30 and TRBJ1-2, is SQTIHQWPATLVQPVGSPLSLECTVEGTSNPNLYWYRQAAGRGLQLLFYSVGIGQISSEVPQNLSASRPQDRQFILSSKKLLLSDSGFYLCAWTREGGYTFGSGTRLTVV.

The V call is TRBV7-3, the J call TRBJ2-1, with TRBD2 matching over 14 bases. The CDR3 is 16 amino acids. Per the germline V gene, CDR1 is SGHTA and CDR2 is FQGTGA. The ends lost 2 bases at V and 8 bases at J; junction bases unmatched: 5. DNA for the CDR3: TGTGCCAGCAGCTTAGCTGGACTAGCGGGGGGCCATGAGCAGTTCTTC. As protein: CASSLAGLAGGHEQFF. Based on the CDR3 plus reference TRBV7-3 and TRBJ2-1, the full variable domain is GAGVSQTPSNKVTEKGKYVELRCDPISGHTALYWYRQSLGQGPEFLIYFQGTGAADDSGLPNDRFFAVRPEGSVSTLKIQRTERGDSAVYLCASSLAGLAGGHEQFFGPGTRLTVL.

CDR3 in amino acids: CASSWGLRGTNEKLFF. The DNA for the CDR3 is TGTGCCAGCAGCTGGGGACTCAGGGGGACTAATGAAAAACTGTTTTTT. The rearrangement joins TRBV7-6 to TRBJ1-4, with 7 nucleotides matching TRBD1. Germline loops: CDR1 SGHVS, CDR2 FNYEAQ. The CDR3 runs to 16 residues. Germline trimming cut 4 bases from V and 2 bases from J; bases unmatched to any gene: 7.